This entry concerns a single TCR beta chain. Its specificity is not known. This entry comes from a study of cytomegalovirus exposure and HLA in healthy donors. This CDR3 has 13 residues. V was cut by 4 bases and J by 5 bases, with 8 bases left in between. Germline V gene lookup returns CDR1 SNHLY and CDR2 FYNNEI. A multiplex PCR was run with 60 Vbeta primers and 13 Jbeta primers. Original methodology: Per a later analysis, the number of unique TCR beta chains was around 80 million, of which roughly 11 million were shared. Generated by immunoSEQ multiplex PCR, the TCRdb table keeps only in-frame clones and is missing some. V and J calls plus clone size are reproduced from that table; the DNA served to infer D and trimming. The sample lists under 150,000 clones, approximately 80% seen once, with 2% to 3% in the top ten. Study observations and caveats: Follow-up analysis later connected one missense variant in DCLRE1C with trimming of TCR beta V- and J-genes. Most TCR sequences proved rare, with some public TCRs found in many donors.

This TCR derives from a male donor in good health and CMV-seronegative. What was sequenced was PBMCs. V and J are TRBV2 and TRBJ2-2; possibly TRBD2 for D (5 bases). CDR3 protein: CASSVGITGELFF. The CDR3 coding sequence is TGTGCCAGCAGTGTCGGGATTACCGGGGAGCTGTTTTTT.